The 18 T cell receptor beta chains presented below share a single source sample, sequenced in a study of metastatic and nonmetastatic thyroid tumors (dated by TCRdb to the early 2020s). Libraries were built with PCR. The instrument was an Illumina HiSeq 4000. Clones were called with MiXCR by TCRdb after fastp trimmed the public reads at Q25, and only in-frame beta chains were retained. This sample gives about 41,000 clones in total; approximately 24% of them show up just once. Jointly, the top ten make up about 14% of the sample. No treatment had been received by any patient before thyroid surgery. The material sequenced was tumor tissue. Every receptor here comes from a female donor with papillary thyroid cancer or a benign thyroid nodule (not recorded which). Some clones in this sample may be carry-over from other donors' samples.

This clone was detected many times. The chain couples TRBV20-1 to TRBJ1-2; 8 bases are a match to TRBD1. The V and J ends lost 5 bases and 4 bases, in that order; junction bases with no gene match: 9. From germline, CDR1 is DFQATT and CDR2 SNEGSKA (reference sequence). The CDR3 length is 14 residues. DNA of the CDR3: TGCAGTGCTTCCGGGACAGGCCTACCCTATGGCTACACCTTC. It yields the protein CSASGTGLPYGYTF.

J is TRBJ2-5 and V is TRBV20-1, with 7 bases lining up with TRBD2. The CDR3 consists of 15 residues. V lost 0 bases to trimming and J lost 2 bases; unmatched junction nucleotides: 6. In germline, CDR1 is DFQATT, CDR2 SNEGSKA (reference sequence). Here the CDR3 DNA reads TGCAGTGCTAGAGATGGGAGGGGCAGGCAAGAGACCCAGTACTTC. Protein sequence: CSARDGRGRQETQYF.

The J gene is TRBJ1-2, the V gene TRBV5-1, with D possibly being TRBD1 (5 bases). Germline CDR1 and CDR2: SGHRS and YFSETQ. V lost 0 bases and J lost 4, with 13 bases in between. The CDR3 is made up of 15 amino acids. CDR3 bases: TGCGCCAGCAGCTTGGCACAGGACGGAATCTATGGCTACACCTTC. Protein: CASSLAQDGIYGYTF.

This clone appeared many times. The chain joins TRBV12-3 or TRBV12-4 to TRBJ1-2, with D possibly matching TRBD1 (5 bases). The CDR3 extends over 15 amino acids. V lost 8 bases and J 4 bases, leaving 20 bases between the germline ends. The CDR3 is CASVSTGTSSYGYTF. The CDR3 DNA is TGTGCCAGCGTTTCGACCGGGACGAGCAGCTATGGCTACACCTTC.

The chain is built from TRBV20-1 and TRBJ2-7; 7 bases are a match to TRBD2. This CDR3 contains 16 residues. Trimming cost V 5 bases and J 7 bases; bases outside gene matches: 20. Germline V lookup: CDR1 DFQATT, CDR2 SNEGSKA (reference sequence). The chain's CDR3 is CSALYDPLGGAEEQYF. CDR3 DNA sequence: TGCAGTGCTTTATACGACCCCCTGGGAGGGGCGGAAGAGCAGTACTTC.

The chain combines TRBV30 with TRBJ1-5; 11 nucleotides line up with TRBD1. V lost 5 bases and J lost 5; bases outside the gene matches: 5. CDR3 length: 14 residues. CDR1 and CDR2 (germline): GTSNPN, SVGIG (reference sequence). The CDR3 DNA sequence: TGTGCCTGGGGGACAGGGGGTGGGGATCAGCCCCAGCATTTT. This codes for CAWGTGGGDQPQHF.

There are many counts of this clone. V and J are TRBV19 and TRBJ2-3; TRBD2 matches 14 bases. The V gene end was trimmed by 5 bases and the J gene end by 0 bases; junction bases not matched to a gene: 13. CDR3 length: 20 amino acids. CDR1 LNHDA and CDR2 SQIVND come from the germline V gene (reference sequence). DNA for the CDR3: TGTGCCAGTAGTTTACGGACTAGCGGGAGGTCCGGGGCTAGCACAGATACGCAGTATTTT. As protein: CASSLRTSGRSGASTDTQYF. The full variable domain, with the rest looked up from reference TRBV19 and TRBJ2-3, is DGGITQSPKYLFRKEGQNVTLSCEQNLNHDAMYWYRQDPGQGLRLIYYSQIVNDFQKGDIAEGYSVSREKKESFPLTVTSAQKNPTAFYLCASSLRTSGRSGASTDTQYFGPGTRLTVL.

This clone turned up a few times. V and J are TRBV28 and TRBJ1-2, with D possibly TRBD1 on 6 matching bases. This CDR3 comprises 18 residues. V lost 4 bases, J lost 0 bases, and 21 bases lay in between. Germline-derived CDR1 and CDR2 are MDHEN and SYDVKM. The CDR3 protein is CASSSLGDRTTSNYGYTF. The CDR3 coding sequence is TGTGCCAGCAGTTCCCTCGGCGACAGGACCACCTCTAACTATGGCTACACCTTC.

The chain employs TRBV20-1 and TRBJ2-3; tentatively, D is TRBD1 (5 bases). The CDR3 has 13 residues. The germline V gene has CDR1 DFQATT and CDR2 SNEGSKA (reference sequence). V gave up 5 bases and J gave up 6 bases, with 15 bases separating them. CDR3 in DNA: TGCAGTGCTGACCCCCAGGGTTTCGATACGCAGTATTTT. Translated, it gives CSADPQGFDTQYF.

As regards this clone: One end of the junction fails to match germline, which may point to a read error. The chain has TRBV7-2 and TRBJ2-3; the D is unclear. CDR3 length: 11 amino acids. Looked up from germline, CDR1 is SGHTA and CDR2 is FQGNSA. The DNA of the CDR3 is TGTGCCAGCAGCTCATCCCGGGCGGTAGGTTTT. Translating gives CASSSSRAVGF.

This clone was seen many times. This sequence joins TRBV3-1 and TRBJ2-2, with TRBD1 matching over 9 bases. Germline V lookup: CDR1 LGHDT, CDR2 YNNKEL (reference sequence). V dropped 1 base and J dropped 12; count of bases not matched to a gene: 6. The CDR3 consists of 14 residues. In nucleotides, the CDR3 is TGTGCCAGCAGCCAAGGTACAGGGGGCGAGAAGCTGTTTTTT. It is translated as CASSQGTGGEKLFF.

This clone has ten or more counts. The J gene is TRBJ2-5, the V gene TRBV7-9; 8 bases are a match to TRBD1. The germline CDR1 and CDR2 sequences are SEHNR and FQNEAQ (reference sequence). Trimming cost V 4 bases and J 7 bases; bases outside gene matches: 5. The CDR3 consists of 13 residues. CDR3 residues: CASSWGQERTQYF. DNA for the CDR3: TGTGCCAGCAGCTGGGGACAGGAGAGGACCCAGTACTTC.

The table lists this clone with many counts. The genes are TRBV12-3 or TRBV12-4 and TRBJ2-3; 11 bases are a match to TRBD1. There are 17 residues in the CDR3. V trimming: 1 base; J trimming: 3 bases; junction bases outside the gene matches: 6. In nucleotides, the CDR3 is TGTGCCAGCAGTTTAGAGGGGGGGACAGGGGGAACAGATACGCAGTATTTT. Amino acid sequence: CASSLEGGTGGTDTQYF.

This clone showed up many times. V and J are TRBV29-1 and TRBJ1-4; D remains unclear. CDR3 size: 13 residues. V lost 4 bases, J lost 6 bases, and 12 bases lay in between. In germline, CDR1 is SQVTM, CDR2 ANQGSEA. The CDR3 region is CSVGGYQDEKLFF. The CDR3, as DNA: TGCAGCGTTGGAGGGTATCAAGATGAAAAACTGTTTTTT. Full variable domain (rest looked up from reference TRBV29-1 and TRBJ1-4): SAVISQKPSRDICQRGTSLTIQCQVDSQVTMMFWYRQQPGQSLTLIATANQGSEATYESGFVIDKFPISRPNLTFSTLTVSNMSPEDSSIYLCSVGGYQDEKLFFGSGTQLSVL.

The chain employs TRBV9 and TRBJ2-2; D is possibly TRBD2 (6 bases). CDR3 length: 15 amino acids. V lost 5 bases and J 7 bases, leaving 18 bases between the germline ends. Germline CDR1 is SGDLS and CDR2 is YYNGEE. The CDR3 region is CASRQGEARGGELFF. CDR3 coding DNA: TGTGCCAGCAGACAAGGGGAGGCTAGGGGCGGGGAGCTGTTTTTT.

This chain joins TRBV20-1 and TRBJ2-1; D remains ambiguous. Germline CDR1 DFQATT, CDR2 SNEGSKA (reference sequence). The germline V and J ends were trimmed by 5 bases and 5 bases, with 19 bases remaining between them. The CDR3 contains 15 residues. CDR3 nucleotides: TGCAGTGCTCTCGGACCCAATTGGGCTAACAATGAGCAGTTCTTC. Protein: CSALGPNWANNEQFF.

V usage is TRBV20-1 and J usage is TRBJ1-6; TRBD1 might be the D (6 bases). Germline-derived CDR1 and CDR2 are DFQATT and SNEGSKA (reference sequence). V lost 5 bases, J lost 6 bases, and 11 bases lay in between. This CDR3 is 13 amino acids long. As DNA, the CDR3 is TGCAGTGCTTCAGGGGTAGGTAATTCACCCCTCCACTTT. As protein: CSASGVGNSPLHF.

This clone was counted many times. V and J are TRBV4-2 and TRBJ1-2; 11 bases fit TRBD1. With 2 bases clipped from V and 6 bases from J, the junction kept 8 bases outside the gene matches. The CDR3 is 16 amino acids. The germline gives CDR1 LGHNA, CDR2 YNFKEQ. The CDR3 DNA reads TGTGCCAGCAGCCAACCGGGACAGGGGGATTTAAATGGCTACACCTTC. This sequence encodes CASSQPGQGDLNGYTF.